This TCR beta chain originates from a study of T cell responses to AZD1222 COVID-19 vaccine. General study findings and limits: Donors skewed white British and female; clonal diversity was possibly underestimated. Repertoires were sampled only after the peak T cell response. Spike-specific TCR repertoires showed rising breadth and depth after two AZD1222 doses.

Assay: immunoSEQ multiplex PCR; the TCRdb copy retains only in-frame clones and omits some. The sample lists 150,000 or so clones, about 90% seen once, with approximately 3% in the top ten. A remark on this clone: What it binds is not known.

The CDR3 contains 17 residues. Per germline, CDR1 SGHTA and CDR2 FQGTGA. Trimming at V came to 4 bases and at J to 7 bases, leaving 15 bases not matched to a gene. The specimen was peripheral blood, collected on day 0 of MenACWY control vaccination. The rearrangement joins TRBV7-3 to TRBJ2-1; TRBD2 aligns across 8 bases. This clonotype was obtained from an adult in good health. The CDR3 bases are TGTGCCAGCAGCTCCCAACCTATTGGACTAGCAGAGAATGAGCAGTTCTTC. Its translation: CASSSQPIGLAENEQFF.